This T cell receptor (beta chain) emerged from a study of CD8+ T cells in alopecia areata. cDNA serving as the sequencing template came from extracted, reverse transcribed RNA. Assay used: immunoSEQ multiplex PCR; TCRdb lists only in-frame clones, some missing. The sample lists 95,000 to 150,000 clones, 47% occurring once. Trimming cost V 1 base and J 2 bases; bases outside gene matches: 9. CDR3 length: 16 amino acids. Germline-derived CDR1 and CDR2 are SQVTM and ANQGSEA. Alopecia areata patients gave lesional scalp punch biopsies and peripheral blood samples. CD4+ and CD8+ T cells were sorted from PBMCs. Study-level points and caveats: With patients, TCR sharing proved less clear than in mice, a difference possibly related to HLA. Clonality in lesional scalp, especially alopecia totalis/universalis, exceeded that of normal scalp.

Details on this clone: Antigen specificity is unknown.

This rearrangement joins TRBV29-1 to TRBJ2-7, with TRBD1 matching 9 bases. This TCR derives from a human donor with alopecia areata. Specimen: NKG2D-low CD8+ T cells sorted from blood. The CDR3 here is CSVEVPDRGAPYEQYF. CDR3 bases: TGCAGCGTTGAAGTCCCGGACAGGGGAGCCCCCTACGAGCAGTACTTC.